Listed below are T cell receptor beta chains from one sample, sequenced in a study of metastatic and nonmetastatic thyroid tumors. Using MiXCR, TCRdb reanalyzed the PCR reads. The sample carries 25,000 to 35,000 clones, over 20% recorded once. Source material: blood. These receptors were collected from a female donor with papillary thyroid cancer or a benign thyroid nodule (not recorded which). Some clones in this sample may be carry-over from other donors' samples. The CDR3 runs from the conserved cysteine through the conserved F or W. The order of the fields is D gene, clone size, J gene, V gene, CDR3 protein, CDR3 DNA. The D gene is left open where the match is weak. Expanded clones get a size class; other rows say once, few or many, or leave the size out.

d_call: NA; clone_size: many; j_call: TRBJ2-3; v_call: TRBV7-9; cdr3_aa: CASSLAGGTDTQYF; cdr3_nt: TGTGCCAGCAGCTTAGCGGGAGGCACAGATACGCAGTATTTT
d_call: NA; clone_size: many; j_call: TRBJ1-1; v_call: TRBV12-3/TRBV12-4; cdr3_aa: CASTLRFTEAFF; cdr3_nt: TGTGCCAGCACTCTCAGGTTCACTGAAGCTTTCTTT
d_call: NA; clone_size: many; j_call: TRBJ1-1; v_call: TRBV3-1; cdr3_aa: CASSQNGGLNTEAFF; cdr3_nt: TGTGCCAGCAGCCAAAATGGGGGCCTGAACACTGAAGCTTTCTTT
d_call: TRBD2; clone_size: NA; j_call: TRBJ2-7; v_call: TRBV30; cdr3_aa: CAWSGTSYEHYF; cdr3_nt: TGTGCCTGGAGTGGGACTAGCTACGAGCATTACTTC
d_call: TRBD2; clone_size: once; j_call: TRBJ2-7; v_call: TRBV20-1; cdr3_aa: CSARAGYEQYF; cdr3_nt: TGCAGTGCCCGAGCGGGGTACGAGCAGTACTTC
d_call: NA; clone_size: few; j_call: TRBJ1-1; v_call: TRBV15; cdr3_aa: CATSRGVDTEAFF; cdr3_nt: TGTGCCACCAGCAGAGGGGTCGACACTGAAGCTTTCTTT
d_call: NA; clone_size: many; j_call: TRBJ2-5; v_call: TRBV18; cdr3_aa: CASSPGPSGETQYF; cdr3_nt: TGTGCCAGCTCACCCGGGCCCAGCGGGGAGACCCAGTACTTC
d_call: NA; clone_size: NA; j_call: TRBJ2-7; v_call: TRBV3-1; cdr3_aa: CASSQDPRPVVYEQYF; cdr3_nt: TGTGCCAGCAGCCAAGACCCACGGCCGGTGGTCTACGAGCAGTACTTC
d_call: TRBD1; clone_size: many; j_call: TRBJ1-4; v_call: TRBV20-1; cdr3_aa: CSAREDRGRSEKLFF; cdr3_nt: TGCAGTGCTAGAGAAGACAGGGGGCGGAGTGAAAAACTGTTTTTT
d_call: NA; clone_size: many; j_call: TRBJ2-1; v_call: TRBV5-1; cdr3_aa: CASSLLWGGEQFF; cdr3_nt: TGCGCCAGCAGCTTGCTTTGGGGCGGTGAGCAGTTCTTC
d_call: TRBD2; clone_size: many; j_call: TRBJ2-3; v_call: TRBV6-4; cdr3_aa: CASSRNPPGLAGSTDTQYF; cdr3_nt: TGTGCCAGCAGTCGCAACCCCCCGGGACTAGCGGGGAGCACAGATACGCAGTATTTT
d_call: NA; clone_size: NA; j_call: TRBJ2-1; v_call: TRBV20-1; cdr3_aa: CSARGWGLSYYNEKFF; cdr3_nt: TGCAGTGCTAGGGGCTGGGGCCTGAGCTACTACAATGAGAAGTTCTTC
d_call: NA; clone_size: medium-sized; j_call: TRBJ2-7; v_call: TRBV28; cdr3_aa: CASSFRRARGWGLSYEQYF; cdr3_nt: TGTGCCAGCAGTTTTCGGAGGGCAAGGGGGTGGGGTTTATCCTACGAGCAGTACTTC
d_call: TRBD1; clone_size: NA; j_call: TRBJ2-1; v_call: TRBV6-2/TRBV6-3; cdr3_aa: CASSRLTGNNEQFF; cdr3_nt: TGTGCCAGCAGTCGGTTGACAGGGAACAATGAGCAGTTCTTC
d_call: NA; clone_size: many; j_call: TRBJ1-2; v_call: TRBV7-9; cdr3_aa: CASSFPGGNNYGYTF; cdr3_nt: TGTGCCAGCAGCTTTCCTGGTGGGAATAACTATGGCTACACCTTC
d_call: NA; clone_size: few; j_call: TRBJ2-7; v_call: TRBV20-1; cdr3_aa: CSARDQTGKAQCF; cdr3_nt: TGCAGTGCTAGAGACCAGACGGGCAAGGCGCAGTGCTTC
d_call: NA; clone_size: few; j_call: TRBJ2-2; v_call: TRBV6-1; cdr3_aa: CASRAVTGELFF; cdr3_nt: TGTGCCAGCAGAGCGGTAACCGGGGAGCTGTTTTTT
d_call: NA; clone_size: few; j_call: TRBJ2-7; v_call: TRBV20-1; cdr3_aa: CSARESGTYEQYF; cdr3_nt: TGCAGTGCTAGAGAGAGCGGTACCTACGAGCAGTACTTC
d_call: NA; clone_size: NA; j_call: TRBJ1-2; v_call: TRBV9; cdr3_aa: CASSGRSGYTF; cdr3_nt: TGTGCCAGCAGCGGGAGAAGTGGCTACACCTTC
d_call: NA; clone_size: medium-sized; j_call: TRBJ1-2; v_call: TRBV28; cdr3_aa: CASSLGGNFYYTF; cdr3_nt: TGTGCCAGCAGTTTAGGAGGGAATTTCTACTACACCTTC
d_call: NA; clone_size: NA; j_call: TRBJ2-3; v_call: TRBV12-3/TRBV12-4; cdr3_aa: CASSPGIGSDTQYF; cdr3_nt: TGTGCCAGCAGCCCCGGTATAGGATCAGATACGCAGTATTTT
d_call: TRBD2; clone_size: medium-sized; j_call: TRBJ2-7; v_call: TRBV20-1; cdr3_aa: CSARPGTSGTLTYEQYF; cdr3_nt: TGCAGTGCTAGACCCGGGACTAGCGGGACCTTAACCTACGAGCAGTACTTC
d_call: NA; clone_size: many; j_call: TRBJ1-3; v_call: TRBV5-1; cdr3_aa: CASSEGRAGNTIYF; cdr3_nt: TGCGCCAGCAGTGAGGGCAGGGCTGGAAACACCATATATTTT
d_call: TRBD1; clone_size: few; j_call: TRBJ2-3; v_call: TRBV2; cdr3_aa: CASSPQGVRKDTQYF; cdr3_nt: TGTGCCAGCAGTCCCCAGGGGGTCAGAAAAGATACGCAGTATTTT
d_call: TRBD2; clone_size: NA; j_call: TRBJ2-1; v_call: TRBV11-2; cdr3_aa: CASSFELAGGNEQFF; cdr3_nt: TGTGCCAGCAGCTTCGAGCTAGCGGGAGGAAATGAGCAGTTCTTC
d_call: NA; clone_size: few; j_call: TRBJ2-1; v_call: TRBV2; cdr3_aa: CVSSEGSYNEQFF; cdr3_nt: TGTGTCAGCAGTGAGGGGTCCTACAATGAGCAGTTCTTC
d_call: TRBD1; clone_size: many; j_call: TRBJ1-2; v_call: TRBV7-2; cdr3_aa: CASRQTGGSGYTF; cdr3_nt: TGTGCCAGCAGGCAGACAGGGGGCTCTGGCTACACCTTC
d_call: NA; clone_size: many; j_call: TRBJ2-1; v_call: TRBV5-1; cdr3_aa: CASSSDLLNEQFF; cdr3_nt: TGCGCCAGCAGCTCGGACCTCCTCAATGAGCAGTTCTTC
d_call: NA; clone_size: many; j_call: TRBJ2-3; v_call: TRBV13; cdr3_aa: CASSLYLNPAPDTQYF; cdr3_nt: TGTGCCAGCAGCTTATATTTAAACCCGGCCCCAGATACGCAGTATTTT
d_call: NA; clone_size: many; j_call: TRBJ2-1; v_call: TRBV20-1; cdr3_aa: CSAQKLLNEQFF; cdr3_nt: TGCAGTGCTCAGAAGCTCCTCAATGAGCAGTTCTTC
d_call: NA; clone_size: many; j_call: TRBJ1-1; v_call: TRBV6-1; cdr3_aa: CASTGTVNTEAFF; cdr3_nt: TGTGCCAGCACCGGGACGGTGAACACTGAAGCTTTCTTT
d_call: TRBD2; clone_size: NA; j_call: TRBJ2-5; v_call: TRBV3-1; cdr3_aa: CASSPTSGLGEETQYF; cdr3_nt: TGTGCCAGCAGCCCGACTAGCGGGCTTGGGGAGGAGACCCAGTACTTC